This TCR beta chain originates from a study of beta chain features in type 1 diabetes. Trimming left V 8 bases short and J 5 bases short, with 16 bases between. The CDR3 is 13 residues long. Germline V CDR1 and CDR2: MNHNY, SVGAGI (reference sequence). This clone has more than one count but fewer than ten. Expressed TCRB transcripts were sequenced because the isolated RNA had all been reverse transcribed beforehand. Sequencing used immunoSEQ multiplex PCR; TCRdb keeps in-frame clones, though not all of them. The table lists 350,000 to 400,000 clones, about 14% of them singletons. The chain has TRBV6-6 and TRBJ2-7; TRBD1 is a possible D gene (8 bases). The receptor's source is a woman between 18 and 29 years old in good health. Sequencing was carried out using naive CD4+ T cells from blood. The CDR3 protein is CASGGQGGHEQYF. The CDR3 bases are TGTGCCAGCGGCGGACAGGGAGGGCACGAGCAGTACTTC.